The clone carrying this T cell receptor beta chain is a singleton in its sample. No antigen is known for it. Clones were sequenced by immunoSEQ multiplex PCR, and TCRdb holds only the in-frame ones, with some missing. The sample records 60,000 to 85,000 clones, about four fifths being singletons. These data belong to a study of OX40 agonist ivuxolimab in advanced cancers. Overall study findings and caveats: There were, on average, more expanded clones in CD8+ T cells than in CD4+. Partial responders at 0.1-3.0 mg/kg had among the lowest clonal expansion.

Germline values: CDR1 SGHDN, CDR2 FVKESK. The V end lost 4 bases, the J end lost 2 bases, and 10 bases lay between the germline ends. CDR3 length equals 14 residues. The TCR originated in an adult with an advanced solid tumor such as melanoma, head and neck, liver or kidney cancer. The V call is TRBV14, the J call TRBJ2-3; no clear D gene. The material sequenced was CD4+ or CD8+ T cells sorted from blood, taken in a trial of the OX40 agonist ivuxolimab. The DNA of the CDR3 is TGTGCCAGCAGCCCGGCAGACACCACAGATACGCAGTATTTT. As protein: CASSPADTTDTQYF.